This TCR beta chain derives from a study of a mutant IDH1 vaccine in newly diagnosed glioma. About the research overall: Commencement of vaccination occurred 4-6 weeks following radiotherapy alone, or concurrently with temozolomide cycles.

Sequencing was performed with immunoSEQ multiplex PCR; in TCRdb, only in-frame clones are kept and a portion is missing. The sample records about 94,000 clones, roughly 91% being singletons. Trimming took off 0 bases at V and 5 bases at J, with 12 bases between the two ends. CDR1 is SGHTS, CDR2 YDEGEE, per germline. The CDR3 has 15 residues. Described time point: week 47, end of study. The content of each vaccine dose was 300 ug of mutant IDH1 20-mer peptide, and topical imiquimod accompanied it. This clone showed up just a few times. The antigen is not known. The specimen comprised PBMCs, sampled from a glioma patient whose treatment included an IDH1 peptide vaccine. The chain employs TRBV5-8 and TRBJ1-5, with a possible D match to TRBD1 (5 bases). The origin of this receptor is a woman aged 45-59 years with glioma. The CDR3 DNA reads TGTGCCAGCAGCTTGGGACAGACCCAATATCAGCCCCAGCATTTT. Its protein product is CASSLGQTQYQPQHF.